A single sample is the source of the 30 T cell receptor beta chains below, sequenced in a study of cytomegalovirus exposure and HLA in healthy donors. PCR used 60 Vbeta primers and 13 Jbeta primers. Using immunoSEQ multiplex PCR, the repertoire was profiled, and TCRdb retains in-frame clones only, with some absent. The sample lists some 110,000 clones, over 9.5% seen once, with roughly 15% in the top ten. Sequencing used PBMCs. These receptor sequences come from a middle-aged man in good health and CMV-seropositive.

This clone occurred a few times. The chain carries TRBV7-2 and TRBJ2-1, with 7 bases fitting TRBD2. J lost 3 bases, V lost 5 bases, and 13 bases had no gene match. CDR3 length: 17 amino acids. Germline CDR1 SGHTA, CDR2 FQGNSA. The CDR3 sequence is CASSPPAGEISYNEQFF. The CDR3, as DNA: TGTGCCAGCAGCCCCCCGGCGGGGGAGATCAGCTACAATGAGCAGTTCTTC. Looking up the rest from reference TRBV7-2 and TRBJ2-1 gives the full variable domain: GAGVSQSPSNKVTEKGKDVELRCDPISGHTALYWYRQSLGQGLEFLIYFQGNSAPDKSGLPSDRFSAERTGGSVSTLTIQRTQQEDSAVYLCASSPPAGEISYNEQFFGPGTRLTVL.

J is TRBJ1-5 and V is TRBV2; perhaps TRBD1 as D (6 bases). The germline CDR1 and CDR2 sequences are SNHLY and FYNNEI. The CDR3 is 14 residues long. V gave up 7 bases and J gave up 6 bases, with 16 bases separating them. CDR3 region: CASNPLGASQPQHF. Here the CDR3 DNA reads TGTGCCAGCAATCCTCTGGGGGCAAGTCAGCCCCAGCATTTT.

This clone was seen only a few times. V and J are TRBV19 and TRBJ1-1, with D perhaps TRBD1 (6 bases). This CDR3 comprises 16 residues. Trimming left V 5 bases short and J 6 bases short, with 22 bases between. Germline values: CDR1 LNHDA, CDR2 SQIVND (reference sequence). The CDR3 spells CASSPGGHQGVSEAFF. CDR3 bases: TGTGCCAGTAGTCCGGGGGGGCACCAGGGTGTGTCTGAAGCTTTCTTT.

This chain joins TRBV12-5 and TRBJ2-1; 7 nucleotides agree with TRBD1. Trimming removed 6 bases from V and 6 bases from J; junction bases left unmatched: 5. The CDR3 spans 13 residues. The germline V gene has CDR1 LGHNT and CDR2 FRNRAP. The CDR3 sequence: CASGGTVPNEQFF. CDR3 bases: TGTGCTAGTGGGGGGACAGTGCCCAATGAGCAGTTCTTC.

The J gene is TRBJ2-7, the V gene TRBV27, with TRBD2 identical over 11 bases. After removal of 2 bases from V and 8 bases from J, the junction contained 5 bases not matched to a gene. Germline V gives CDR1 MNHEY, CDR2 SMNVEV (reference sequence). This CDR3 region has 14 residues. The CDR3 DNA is TGTGCCAGCAGTTTAGCACTAGCGGGAGCACAGCAGTACTTC. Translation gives CASSLALAGAQQYF.

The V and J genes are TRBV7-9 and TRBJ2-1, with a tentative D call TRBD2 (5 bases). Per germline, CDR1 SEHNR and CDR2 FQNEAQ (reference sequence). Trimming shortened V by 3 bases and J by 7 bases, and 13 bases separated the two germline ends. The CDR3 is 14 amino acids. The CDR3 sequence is CASSLRAGSNEQFF. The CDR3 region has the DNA TGTGCCAGCAGCTTGCGGGCCGGGTCGAATGAGCAGTTCTTC. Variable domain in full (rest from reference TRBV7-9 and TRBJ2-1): DTGVSQNPRHKITKRGQNVTFRCDPISEHNRLYWYRQTLGQGPEFLTYFQNEAQLEKSRLLSDRFSAERPKGSFSTLEIQRTEQGDSAMYLCASSLRAGSNEQFFGPGTRLTVL.

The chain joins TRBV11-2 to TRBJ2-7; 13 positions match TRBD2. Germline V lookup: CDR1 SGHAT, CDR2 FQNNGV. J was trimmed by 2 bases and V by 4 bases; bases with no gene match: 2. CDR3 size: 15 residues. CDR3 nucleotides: TGTGCCAGCAGCTGGGGACTAGCGGGGACCTACGAGCAGTACTTC. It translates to CASSWGLAGTYEQYF.

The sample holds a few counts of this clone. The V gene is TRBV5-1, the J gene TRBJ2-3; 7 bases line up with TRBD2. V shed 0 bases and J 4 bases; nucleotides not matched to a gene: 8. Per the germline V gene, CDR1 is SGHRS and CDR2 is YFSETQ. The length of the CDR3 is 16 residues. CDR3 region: CASSLEGGRAADTQYF. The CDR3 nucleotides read TGCGCCAGCAGCTTGGAAGGCGGGAGAGCGGCAGATACGCAGTATTTT.

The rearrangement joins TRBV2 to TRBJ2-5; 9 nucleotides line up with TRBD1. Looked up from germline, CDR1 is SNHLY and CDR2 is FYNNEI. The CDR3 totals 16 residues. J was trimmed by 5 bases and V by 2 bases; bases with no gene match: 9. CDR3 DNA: TGTGCCAGCAGTGAAAGGGGACAGGGAATAGGGGAGACCCAGTACTTC. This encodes CASSERGQGIGETQYF.

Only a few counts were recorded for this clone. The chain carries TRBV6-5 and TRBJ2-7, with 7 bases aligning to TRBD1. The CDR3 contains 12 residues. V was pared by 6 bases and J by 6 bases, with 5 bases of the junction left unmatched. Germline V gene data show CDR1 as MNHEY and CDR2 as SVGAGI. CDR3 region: CASSHHRGEQYF. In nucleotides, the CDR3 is TGTGCCAGCAGCCATCACAGGGGCGAGCAGTACTTC.

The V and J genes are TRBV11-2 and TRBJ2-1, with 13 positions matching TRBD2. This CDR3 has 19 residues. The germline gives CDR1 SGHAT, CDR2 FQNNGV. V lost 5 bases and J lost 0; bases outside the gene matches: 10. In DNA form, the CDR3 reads TGTGCCAGCAGCCAAACCGGGACTAGCGGGACGAGCTCCTACAATGAGCAGTTCTTC. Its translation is CASSQTGTSGTSSYNEQFF.

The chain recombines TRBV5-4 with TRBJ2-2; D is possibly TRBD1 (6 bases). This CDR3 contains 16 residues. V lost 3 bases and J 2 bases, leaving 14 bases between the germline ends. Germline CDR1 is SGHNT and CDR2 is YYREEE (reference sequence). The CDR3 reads CASSSSWTANTGELFF. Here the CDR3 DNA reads TGTGCCAGCAGCTCGTCGTGGACAGCCAACACCGGGGAGCTGTTTTTT.

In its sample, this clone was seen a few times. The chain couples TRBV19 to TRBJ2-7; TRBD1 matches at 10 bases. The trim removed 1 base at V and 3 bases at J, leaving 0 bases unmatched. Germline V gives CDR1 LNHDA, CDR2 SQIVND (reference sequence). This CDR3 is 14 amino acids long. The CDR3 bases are TGTGCCAGTAGTATAGGGACAGGGGGCTACGAGCAGTACTTC. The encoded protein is CASSIGTGGYEQYF.

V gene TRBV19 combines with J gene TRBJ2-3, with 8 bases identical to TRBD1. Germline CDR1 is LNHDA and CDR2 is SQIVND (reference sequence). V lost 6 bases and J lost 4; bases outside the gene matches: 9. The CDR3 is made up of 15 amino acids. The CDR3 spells CASSEDRAGPDTQYF. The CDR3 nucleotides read TGTGCCAGTAGCGAGGACAGGGCGGGTCCAGATACGCAGTATTTT. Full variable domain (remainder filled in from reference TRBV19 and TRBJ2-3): DGGITQSPKYLFRKEGQNVTLSCEQNLNHDAMYWYRQDPGQGLRLIYYSQIVNDFQKGDIAEGYSVSREKKESFPLTVTSAQKNPTAFYLCASSEDRAGPDTQYFGPGTRLTVL.

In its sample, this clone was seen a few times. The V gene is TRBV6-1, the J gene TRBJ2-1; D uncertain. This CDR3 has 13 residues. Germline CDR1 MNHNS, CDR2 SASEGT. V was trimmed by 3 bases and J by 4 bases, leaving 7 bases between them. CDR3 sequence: CASSDFYYNEQFF. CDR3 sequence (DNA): TGTGCCAGCAGTGACTTTTATTACAATGAGCAGTTCTTC.

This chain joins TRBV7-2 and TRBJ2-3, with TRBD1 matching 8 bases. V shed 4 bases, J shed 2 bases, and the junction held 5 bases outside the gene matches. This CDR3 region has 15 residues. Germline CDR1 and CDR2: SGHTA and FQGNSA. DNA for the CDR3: TGTGCCAGCAGCTCACCGGGACAGGTCACAGATACGCAGTATTTT. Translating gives CASSSPGQVTDTQYF. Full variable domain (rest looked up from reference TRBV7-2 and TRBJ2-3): GAGVSQSPSNKVTEKGKDVELRCDPISGHTALYWYRQSLGQGLEFLIYFQGNSAPDKSGLPSDRFSAERTGGSVSTLTIQRTQQEDSAVYLCASSSPGQVTDTQYFGPGTRLTVL.

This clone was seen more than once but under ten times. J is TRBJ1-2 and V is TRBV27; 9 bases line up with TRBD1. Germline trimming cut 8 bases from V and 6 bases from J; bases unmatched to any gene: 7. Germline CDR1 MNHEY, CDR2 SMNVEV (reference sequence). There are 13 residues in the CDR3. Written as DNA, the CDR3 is TGTGCCAGCCGCCGGACAGGGGATGATGGCTACACCTTC. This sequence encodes CASRRTGDDGYTF.

CDR3 region: CASIVGQGNKQYF. The CDR3 nucleotides are TGTGCCAGTATAGTGGGACAGGGCAACAAGCAGTACTTC. The V gene is TRBV19, the J gene TRBJ2-7, with TRBD1 matching 9 bases. Germline V gene data show CDR1 as LNHDA and CDR2 as SQIVND (reference sequence). This CDR3 is built from 13 residues. V trimming: 7 bases; J trimming: 8 bases; junction bases outside the gene matches: 9. Together with reference TRBV19 and TRBJ2-7, the CDR3 gives the full variable domain: DGGITQSPKYLFRKEGQNVTLSCEQNLNHDAMYWYRQDPGQGLRLIYYSQIVNDFQKGDIAEGYSVSREKKESFPLTVTSAQKNPTAFYLCASIVGQGNKQYFGPGTRLTVT.

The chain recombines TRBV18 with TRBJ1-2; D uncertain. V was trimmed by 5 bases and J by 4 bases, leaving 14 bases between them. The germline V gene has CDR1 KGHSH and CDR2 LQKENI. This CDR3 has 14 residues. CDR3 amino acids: CASSVREGTYGYTF. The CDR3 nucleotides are TGTGCCAGCTCAGTCCGGGAGGGTACCTATGGCTACACCTTC.

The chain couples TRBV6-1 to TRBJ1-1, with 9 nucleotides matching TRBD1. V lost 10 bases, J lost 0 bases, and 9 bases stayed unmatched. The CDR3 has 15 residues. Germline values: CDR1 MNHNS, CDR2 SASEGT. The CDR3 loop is CAIIGGQGMNTEAFF. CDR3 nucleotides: TGTGCCATCATTGGGGGACAGGGCATGAACACTGAAGCTTTCTTT.

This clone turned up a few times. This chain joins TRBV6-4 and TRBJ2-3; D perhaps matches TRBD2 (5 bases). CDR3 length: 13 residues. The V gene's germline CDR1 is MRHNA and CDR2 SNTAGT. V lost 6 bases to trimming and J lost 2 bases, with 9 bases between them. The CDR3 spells CASSLRDTDTQYF. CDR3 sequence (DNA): TGTGCCAGCAGCCTCCGGGACACAGATACGCAGTATTTT.

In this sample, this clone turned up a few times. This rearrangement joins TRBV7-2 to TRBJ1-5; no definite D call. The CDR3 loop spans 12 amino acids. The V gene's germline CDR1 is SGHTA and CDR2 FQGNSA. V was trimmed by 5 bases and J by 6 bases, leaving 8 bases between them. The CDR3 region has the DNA TGTGCCAGCAGCGGGGAGACTCAGCCCCAGCATTTT. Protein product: CASSGETQPQHF.

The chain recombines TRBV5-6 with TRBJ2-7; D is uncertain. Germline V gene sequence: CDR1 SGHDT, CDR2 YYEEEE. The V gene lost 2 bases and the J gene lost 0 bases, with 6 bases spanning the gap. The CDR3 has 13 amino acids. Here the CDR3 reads CASSFPSSYEQYF. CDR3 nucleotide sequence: TGTGCCAGCAGCTTCCCGAGCTCCTACGAGCAGTACTTC.

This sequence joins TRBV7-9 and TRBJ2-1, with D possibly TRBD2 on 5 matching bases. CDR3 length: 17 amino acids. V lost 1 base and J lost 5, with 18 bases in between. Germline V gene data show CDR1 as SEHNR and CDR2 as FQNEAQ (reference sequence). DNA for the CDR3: TGTGCCAGCAGCTTAGGGGGAGTCGACATATTAAACAATGAGCAGTTCTTC. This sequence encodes CASSLGGVDILNNEQFF.

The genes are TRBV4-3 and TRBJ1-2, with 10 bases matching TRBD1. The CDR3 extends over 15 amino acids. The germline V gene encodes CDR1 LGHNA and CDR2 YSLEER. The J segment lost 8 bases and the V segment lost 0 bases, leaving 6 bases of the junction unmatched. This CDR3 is CASSQDRGQGRGYTF. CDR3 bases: TGCGCCAGCAGCCAAGATAGGGGACAGGGGCGAGGCTACACCTTC.

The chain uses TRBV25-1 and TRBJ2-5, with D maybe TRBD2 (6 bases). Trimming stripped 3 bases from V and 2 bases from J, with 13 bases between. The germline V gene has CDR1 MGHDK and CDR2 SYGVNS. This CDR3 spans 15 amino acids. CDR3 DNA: TGTGCCAGCAGTGACATGACTAGAGGGCAAGAGACCCAGTACTTC. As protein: CASSDMTRGQETQYF.

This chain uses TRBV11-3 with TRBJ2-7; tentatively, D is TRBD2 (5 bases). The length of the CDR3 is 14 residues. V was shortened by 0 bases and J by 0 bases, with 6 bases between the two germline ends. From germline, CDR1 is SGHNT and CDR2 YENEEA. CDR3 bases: TGTGCCAGCAGCTTAGACGGGGACTCCTACGAGCAGTACTTC. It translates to CASSLDGDSYEQYF.

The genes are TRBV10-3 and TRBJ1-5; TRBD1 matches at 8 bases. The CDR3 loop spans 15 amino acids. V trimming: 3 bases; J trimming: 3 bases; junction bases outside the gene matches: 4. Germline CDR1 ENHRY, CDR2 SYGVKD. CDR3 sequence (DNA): TGTGCCATCAGTGACGGGACAGGCGTCAATCAGCCCCAGCATTTT. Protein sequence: CAISDGTGVNQPQHF.

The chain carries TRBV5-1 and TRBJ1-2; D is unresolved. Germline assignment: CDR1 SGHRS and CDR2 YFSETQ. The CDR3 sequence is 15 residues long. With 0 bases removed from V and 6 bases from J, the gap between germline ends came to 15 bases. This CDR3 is CASSLAWGGDDGYTF. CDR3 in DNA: TGCGCCAGCAGCTTGGCGTGGGGAGGAGACGATGGCTACACCTTC.

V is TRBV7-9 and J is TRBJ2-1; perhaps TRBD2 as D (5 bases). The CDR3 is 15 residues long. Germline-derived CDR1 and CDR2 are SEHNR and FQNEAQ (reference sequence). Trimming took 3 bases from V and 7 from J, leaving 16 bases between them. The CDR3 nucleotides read TGTGCCAGCAGCTTTCTCTGGGGAGTAGTAAATGAGCAGTTCTTC. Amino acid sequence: CASSFLWGVVNEQFF.